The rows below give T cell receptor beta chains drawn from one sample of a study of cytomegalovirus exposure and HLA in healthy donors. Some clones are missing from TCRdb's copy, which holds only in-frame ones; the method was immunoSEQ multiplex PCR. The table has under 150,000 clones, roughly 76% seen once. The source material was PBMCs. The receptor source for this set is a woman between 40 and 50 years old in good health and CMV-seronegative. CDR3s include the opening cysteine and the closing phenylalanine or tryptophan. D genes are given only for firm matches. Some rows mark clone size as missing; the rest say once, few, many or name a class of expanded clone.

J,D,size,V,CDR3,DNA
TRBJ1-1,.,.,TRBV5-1,CASSSLANTEAFF,TGCGCCAGCAGCTCCTTGGCGAACACTGAAGCTTTCTTT
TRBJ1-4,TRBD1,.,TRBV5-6,CASSRTGDHEKLFF,TGTGCCAGCAGTCGGACAGGGGATCATGAAAAACTGTTTTTT
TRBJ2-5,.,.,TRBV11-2,CASSNDRRATQYF,TGTGCCAGCAGCAATGACAGACGGGCGACCCAGTACTTC
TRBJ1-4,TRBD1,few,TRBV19,CASSTLTGGSANEKLFF,TGTGCCAGTAGTACCCTGACAGGGGGCTCGGCTAATGAAAAACTGTTTTTT
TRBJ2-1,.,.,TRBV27,CASSLFIGGTYNEQFF,TGTGCCAGCAGTCTCTTCATCGGGGGAACATACAATGAGCAGTTCTTC
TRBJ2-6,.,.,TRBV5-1,CASSLTTLSGANVLTF,TGCGCCAGCAGCTTAACCACCCTATCTGGGGCCAACGTCCTGACTTTC
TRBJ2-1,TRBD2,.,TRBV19,CASSIVRGGASEQFF,TGTGCCAGTAGTATAGTGCGCGGGGGGGCCTCTGAGCAGTTCTTC
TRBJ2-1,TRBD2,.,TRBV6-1,CASTGLAGSHEQFF,TGTGCCAGCACCGGACTAGCGGGGAGCCATGAGCAGTTCTTC
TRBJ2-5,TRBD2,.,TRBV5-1,CASSQRGGLAETQYF,TGCGCCAGCTCTCAGCGGGGGGGCCTAGCAGAGACCCAGTACTTC
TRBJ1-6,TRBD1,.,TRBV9,CASSGGQNIYNSPLHF,TGTGCCAGCAGCGGGGGACAGAATATCTATAATTCACCCCTCCACTTT
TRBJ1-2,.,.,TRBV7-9,CASSSNTDGYTF,TGTGCCAGCAGCTCCAACACCGATGGCTACACCTTC
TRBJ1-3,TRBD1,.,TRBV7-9,CSSSLGGTAAGNTIYF,TGTTCCAGCAGCTTAGGGGGGACAGCGGCTGGAAACACCATATATTTT
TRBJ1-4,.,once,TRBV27,CASSLRGNEKLFF,TGTGCCAGCAGTTTGAGAGGGAATGAAAAACTGTTTTTT
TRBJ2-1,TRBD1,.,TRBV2,CASRDRGPYNEQFF,TGTGCCAGCAGAGACAGGGGGCCCTACAATGAGCAGTTCTTC
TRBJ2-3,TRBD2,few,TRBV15,CATFKGGGSTDTQYF,TGTGCCACGTTTAAGGGCGGGGGGAGCACAGATACGCAGTATTTT
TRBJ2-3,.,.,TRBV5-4,CASSYSSVGSDTQYF,TGTGCCAGCAGCTACTCTAGCGTGGGTTCAGATACGCAGTATTTT
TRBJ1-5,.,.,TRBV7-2,CASSLAPGQPQHF,TGTGCCAGCAGCTTAGCCCCGGGTCAGCCCCAGCATTTT
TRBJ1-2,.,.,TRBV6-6,CASSYLSGRNYGYTF,TGTGCCAGCAGTTACTTGTCAGGGCGGAACTATGGCTACACCTTC
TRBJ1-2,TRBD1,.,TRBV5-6,CASSLEGQGARGYTF,TGTGCCAGCAGCTTGGAGGGACAGGGAGCTAGGGGCTACACCTTC
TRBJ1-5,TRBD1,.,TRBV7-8,CASSGRDREYQPQHF,TGTGCCAGCAGCGGCCGGGACAGGGAATACCAGCCCCAGCATTTT
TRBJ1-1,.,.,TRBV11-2,CALRDNTEAFF,TGTGCTTTGCGGGACAACACTGAAGCTTTCTTT
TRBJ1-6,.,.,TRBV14,CASSQGMWERSFYSPLHF,TGTGCCAGCAGCCAAGGGATGTGGGAGAGAAGCTTCTATTCACCCCTCCACTTT
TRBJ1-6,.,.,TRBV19,CASSINSDSPLHF,TGTGCCAGTAGTATAAACAGTGATTCACCCCTCCACTTT
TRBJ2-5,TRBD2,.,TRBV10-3,CAISTRRTSGGAYQETQYF,TGTGCCATCAGCACAAGAAGGACTAGCGGGGGGGCGTACCAAGAGACCCAGTACTTC
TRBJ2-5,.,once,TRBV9,CASSVGGGQLETQYF,TGTGCCAGCAGCGTAGGGGGGGGCCAATTAGAGACCCAGTACTTC
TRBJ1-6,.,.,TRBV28,CASSQTGGLVNSPLHF,TGTGCCAGCAGCCAGACCGGGGGGTTGGTTAATTCACCCCTCCACTTT
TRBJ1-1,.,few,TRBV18,CASSPGQPNTEAFF,TGTGCCAGCTCACCGGGGCAGCCGAACACTGAAGCTTTCTTT
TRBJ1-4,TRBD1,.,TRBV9,CASSGKTGGKEKLFF,TGTGCCAGCAGCGGAAAGACAGGGGGCAAAGAAAAACTGTTTTTT
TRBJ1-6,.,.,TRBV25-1,CASRGRGRTDSPLHF,TGTGCCAGCAGAGGGAGGGGCAGAACGGATTCACCCCTCCACTTT
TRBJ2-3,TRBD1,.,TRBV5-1,CASSRGQAGTDTQYF,TGCGCCAGCAGCAGGGGACAGGCCGGCACAGATACGCAGTATTTT
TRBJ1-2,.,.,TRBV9,CASSVEPGPWDGYTF,TGTGCCAGCAGCGTAGAGCCAGGGCCATGGGATGGCTACACCTTC
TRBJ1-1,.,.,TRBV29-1,CSVLTGLNTEAFF,TGCAGCGTCCTGACAGGTTTGAACACTGAAGCTTTCTTT
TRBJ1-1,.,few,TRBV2,CASSAGQYTEAFF,TGTGCCAGCAGTGCTGGACAGTACACTGAAGCTTTCTTT
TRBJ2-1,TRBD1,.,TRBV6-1,CASSAGGAYNEQFF,TGTGCCAGCAGTGCAGGGGGCGCCTACAATGAGCAGTTCTTC
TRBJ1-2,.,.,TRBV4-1,CASSQEEARFTYGYTF,TGCGCCAGCAGCCAAGAAGAGGCCCGGTTTACCTATGGCTACACCTTC
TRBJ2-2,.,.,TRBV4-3,CASSQGLRVKAGELFF,TGCGCCAGCAGCCAAGGTCTCAGGGTAAAGGCCGGGGAGCTGTTTTTT
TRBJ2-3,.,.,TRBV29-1,CSADQGTDTQYF,TGCAGCGCCGATCAGGGCACAGATACGCAGTATTTT
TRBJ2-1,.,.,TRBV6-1,CASSETIAESSYNEQFF,TGTGCCAGCAGTGAAACCATAGCGGAGAGCTCCTACAATGAGCAGTTCTTC
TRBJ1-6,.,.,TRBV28,CASSPLAFQTLHF,TGTGCCAGCAGCCCCCTAGCGTTCCAAACCCTCCACTTT
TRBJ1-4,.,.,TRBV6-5,CASSTGTANEKLFF,TGTGCCAGCAGTACAGGAACCGCTAATGAAAAACTGTTTTTT
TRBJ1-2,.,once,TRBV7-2,CASSLVDRLFYGYTF,TGTGCCAGCAGCTTAGTTGACAGGTTGTTCTATGGCTACACCTTC
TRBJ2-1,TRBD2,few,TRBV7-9,CASSPTGLAGGREDEQFF,TGTGCCAGCAGCCCCACAGGACTAGCGGGGGGCCGAGAGGATGAGCAGTTCTTC
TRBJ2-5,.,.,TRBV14,CASSQVSGMVETQYF,TGTGCCAGCAGCCAAGTCTCGGGTATGGTAGAGACCCAGTACTTC
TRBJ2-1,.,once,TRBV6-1,CASISGSVNEQFF,TGTGCCAGCATTTCAGGGTCTGTTAATGAGCAGTTCTTC
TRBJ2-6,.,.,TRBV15,CATSTFEEGHSGANVLTF,TGTGCCACCAGCACCTTTGAAGAGGGACACTCTGGGGCCAACGTCCTGACTTTC
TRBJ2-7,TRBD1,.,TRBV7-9,CASSMTGGEQYF,TGTGCCAGCAGCATGACAGGGGGCGAGCAGTACTTC
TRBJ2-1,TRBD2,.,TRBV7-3,CASSRLAAVSYNEQFF,TGTGCCAGCAGCCGACTAGCGGCGGTCTCCTACAATGAGCAGTTCTTC
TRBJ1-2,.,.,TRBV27,CASSFGHHRYGYTF,TGTGCCAGCAGTTTTGGACACCATCGGTATGGCTACACCTTC
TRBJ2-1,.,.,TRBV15,CATSLGGRYNEQFF,TGTGCCACCAGCTTGGGGGGACGATACAATGAGCAGTTCTTC
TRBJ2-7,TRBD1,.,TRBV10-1,CASSERGLAEQYF,TGCGCCAGCAGTGAGAGGGGGCTTGCCGAGCAGTACTTC
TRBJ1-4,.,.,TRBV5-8,CASSLGTAQGEKLFF,TGTGCCAGCAGCTTGGGGACAGCGCAAGGTGAAAAACTGTTTTTT
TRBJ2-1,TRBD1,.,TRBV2,CASSGGQVSPGEQFF,TGTGCCAGCAGTGGGGGACAGGTCAGTCCTGGTGAGCAGTTCTTC
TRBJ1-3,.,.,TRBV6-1,CASSESGNTIYF,TGTGCCAGCAGTGAGAGTGGAAACACCATATATTTT
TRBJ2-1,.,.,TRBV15,CATSREWSTYNEQFF,TGTGCCACCAGCAGGGAGTGGTCCACCTACAATGAGCAGTTCTTC
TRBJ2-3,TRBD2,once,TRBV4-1,CASSQVGLAAPLEATDTQYF,TGCGCCAGCAGCCAAGTGGGGCTAGCGGCCCCCCTTGAGGCGACAGATACGCAGTATTTT